This T cell receptor beta chain originates from a study of T cells in Graves' hyperthyroidism and ophthalmopathy (dated by TCRdb to between 2018 and 2021). At the level of the whole study: Peripheral blood samples were taken at the time of initial diagnosis, prior to any treatment. To identify TCR V-J signatures that set the groups apart, the researchers used a discovery cohort of 90 to 100 patients, made up of about 44 with Graves' ophthalmopathy and 55 to 65 with stable Graves' hyperthyroidism. An independent validation cohort of about 20 hyperthyroidism patients and approximately 15 patients who later progressed to ophthalmopathy tested prospective prediction of ophthalmopathy. The approximately 90 discovery patients were randomly split 7:3 into training and test sets. Thyroid tissue and blood T-cell repertoires from roughly 6 Graves' hyperthyroidism patients were also compared in the study. Once sampling was done, hyperthyroidism patients were given methimazole at a starting dose of 30 mg daily, whereas ophthalmopathy patients were given high-dose intravenous methylprednisolone. According to the paper, TCR Vbeta CDR3 sequencing was carried out on some 140 peripheral blood samples, which came from around 43 ophthalmopathy, around 75 hyperthyroidism and approximately 17 progressor patients.

Graves' hyperthyroidism was defined as stable when no progression to ophthalmopathy occurred over 18 months of follow-up. Hyperthyroidism patients were newly diagnosed, with disease duration under 2 months, and aged 18 to 65 years. Any patient with an uncontrolled infection, another autoimmune disease, pregnancy or lactation was excluded. Diagnoses relied on clinical symptoms, serum thyroxine and TRAb, thyroid ultrasound and orbital computed tomography. Ficoll-Paque density gradient centrifugation was used to isolate PBMCs from 8 to 10 ml of fresh peripheral blood. Total RNA was extracted using Trizol reagent, and RNA quality was assessed on an Agilent 2100 Bioanalyzer. This clonotype has ten or more counts. Its antigen has not been determined. No per-base quality is available; no much larger clone lies one base away. The investigation overall reported the following: During validation, the model predicted progression to ophthalmopathy a median of approximately 6.5 months ahead of onset, with more than 60% sensitivity and less than 85% specificity. Most expanded thyroid clonotypes (frequency above 0.001) were also detected in blood, a finding suggesting that blood repertoires may reflect thyroid immune responses. Sample size was not statistically predetermined, and investigators were not blinded to group allocation. Ophthalmopathy was separated from stable hyperthyroidism by a 13 V-J signature model, with over 85% sensitivity and about 84% specificity obtained in cross-validation and 80%/75% obtained in testing.

Amplification of TCR beta CDR3 regions was carried out from RNA transcripts. For the first round of RT-PCR on the TCR CDR3, the HTBI primer set was used together with the Qiagen OneStep RT-PCR kit. The libraries were constructed in a second round of multiplex PCR and then size-selected and purified. Sequencing of the libraries was done on an Illumina HiSeq2000 using paired-end 100 bp reads. Per the authors' processing: SOAPnuke was used to process the raw data, with reads discarded if the reads contained adapters or uncalled bases, had a mean Phred below 15, or lacked an exact constant-primer or identifier match. High-quality paired reads were merged with COPE v1.2.5, and unique nucleotide sequences were defined as clonotypes. Clonotypes were aligned to IMGT TRBV, TRBD and TRBJ reference segments using MiTCR v1.1. Analysis was restricted to V-J combinations with a frequency above 0.0001, which covered 99.2% of repertoires. A TCS score was defined as the ratio between F50 (clonal expansion) and ExV (chaos), using BLOSUM62-based TCRdist between CDR3 peptides within each V-J. Welch's t-statistics and random forest reduced roughly 540 V-J features to 13, which were used in a naive Bayes classifier (R e1071). Starting from the raw public reads, TCRdb applied fastp trimming at Q25, assembled clones with MiXCR and retained in-frame beta chains. Entries are consolidated by CDR3 protein sequence, retaining the most common genes and DNA. The V and J calls here are based on TCRdb, not the publication. This sample is represented by hundreds of thousands of distinct CDR3 sequences; about 15% of them were singletons. The ten top clones hold roughly 10% of the sample.

The source material was blood. This TCR was sampled from a woman under 30 with Graves' hyperthyroidism.

The DNA sequence is given as TGTGCCAGTGTCGGATTCGTGCAGGGGCCCTACAATGAGCAGTTCTTC. This encodes CASVGFVQGPYNEQFF. The rearrangement joined TRBV28 to TRBJ2-1, with TRBD1 tentatively as D gene (6 bases match). Taken from cysteine to phenylalanine, the CDR3 has 16 residues. The retained sequence is limited to the CDR3, 48 bases, with the frame set at the first base. V loses 9 bases of germline sequence and J loses 2 bases, and the interval between the two ends is 20 bases. For CDR1 and CDR2, the germline V gene lists MDHEN and SYDVKM.